These T cell receptor beta chains were read from a single sample in a study of CD8+CD57+ T cells in acquired aplastic anemia. TCRdb used MiXCR to reprocess the reads, holding one entry per CDR3 protein. The sample consists of more than 200,000 distinct CDR3 sequences, under 55% of them appearing once. What was sequenced was sorted CD4+, CD8+, or CD8+CD57+ T cells (not recorded which) from PBMCs. These receptors came from a human donor with aplastic anemia. The CDR3 runs from the conserved cysteine through the conserved F or W. The order of the fields is V gene, J gene, D gene, clone size, CDR3 DNA, CDR3 protein. A D gene is named only where the DNA matches it firmly. Size is stated for part of the rows, as once, few or many counts, or as a class when the clone is expanded.

v_call: TRBV6-6
j_call: TRBJ1-2
d_call: .
clone_size: .
cdr3_nt: TGTGCCAGCAGTTACTCTCCAGGGGACTATGGCTACACCTTC
cdr3_aa: CASSYSPGDYGYTF

v_call: TRBV2
j_call: TRBJ1-4
d_call: .
clone_size: .
cdr3_nt: TGTGCCAGCGATCGGTTCGAGGGTGAAAAACTGTTTTTT
cdr3_aa: CASDRFEGEKLFF

v_call: TRBV5-4
j_call: TRBJ2-7
d_call: TRBD2
clone_size: .
cdr3_nt: TGTGCCAGCAGCTTGTGGGGGGGAGCCTACGAGCAGTACTTC
cdr3_aa: CASSLWGGAYEQYF

v_call: TRBV2
j_call: TRBJ1-2
d_call: .
clone_size: .
cdr3_nt: TGTGCCAGCAGTGAAGCAAGGGGTACGGGCGGCTACACCTTC
cdr3_aa: CASSEARGTGGYTF

v_call: TRBV10-3
j_call: TRBJ2-5
d_call: .
clone_size: .
cdr3_nt: TGTGCCATCAGTGACGAGTACAGGGTAAAAACCGAAGAGACCCAGTACTTC
cdr3_aa: CAISDEYRVKTEETQYF

v_call: TRBV12-3/TRBV12-4
j_call: TRBJ1-1
d_call: TRBD1
clone_size: .
cdr3_nt: TGTGCCAGCGGCCCAGGGGGCTTCAAAGTGGCTTTCTTT
cdr3_aa: CASGPGGFKVAFF

v_call: TRBV19
j_call: TRBJ1-1
d_call: .
clone_size: once
cdr3_nt: TGTGCCAGTAGTAATTGGGGCCCCTTCGGGTTCATGAACACTGAAGCTTTCTTT
cdr3_aa: CASSNWGPFGFMNTEAFF

v_call: TRBV29-1
j_call: TRBJ1-1
d_call: .
clone_size: .
cdr3_nt: TGCAGCGTTGGAACGGGACAGAACACTGAAGCTTTCTTT
cdr3_aa: CSVGTGQNTEAFF

v_call: TRBV2
j_call: TRBJ1-5
d_call: .
clone_size: .
cdr3_nt: TGTGCCAGCAGAGCAACCGGGACGGTGCCTTCGGGGCAGCCCCAGCATTTT
cdr3_aa: CASRATGTVPSGQPQHF

v_call: TRBV9
j_call: TRBJ2-3
d_call: .
clone_size: .
cdr3_nt: TGTGCCAGCAGCGTACAGAAGCCTTGCACAGATACGCAGTATTTT
cdr3_aa: CASSVQKPCTDTQYF

v_call: TRBV6-1
j_call: TRBJ2-1
d_call: .
clone_size: many
cdr3_nt: TGTGCCAGCAGTTCGACACTTATGCTCGACAATGAGCAGTTCTTC
cdr3_aa: CASSSTLMLDNEQFF

v_call: TRBV5-8
j_call: TRBJ1-3
d_call: TRBD1
clone_size: many
cdr3_nt: TGTGCCAGCAGCGAAAACAGGGGTGACACCATATATTTT
cdr3_aa: CASSENRGDTIYF

v_call: TRBV5-5
j_call: TRBJ2-7
d_call: .
clone_size: many
cdr3_nt: TGTGCCAGCAGCCCTGGGGGGCAGGGGGTCTCCTACGAGCAGTACTTC
cdr3_aa: CASSPGGQGVSYEQYF

v_call: TRBV4-1
j_call: TRBJ1-4
d_call: TRBD1
clone_size: many
cdr3_nt: TGCGCCAGCAGCATTACAGGGGGTTTTAATGAAAAACTGTTTTTT
cdr3_aa: CASSITGGFNEKLFF

v_call: TRBV5-1
j_call: TRBJ1-6
d_call: .
clone_size: many
cdr3_nt: TGCGCCAGCAGCTTGGAACAGGGTACAAACTCACCCCTCCACTTT
cdr3_aa: CASSLEQGTNSPLHF

v_call: TRBV29-1
j_call: TRBJ1-1
d_call: TRBD1
clone_size: .
cdr3_nt: TGCAGCGCTACAGGGGCAAGAGGGAACACTGAAGCTTTCTTT
cdr3_aa: CSATGARGNTEAFF

v_call: TRBV18
j_call: TRBJ1-1
d_call: .
clone_size: few
cdr3_nt: TGTGCCAGCTCACCAACGGGGTACCGGGAGGTTGAAGCTTTCTTT
cdr3_aa: CASSPTGYREVEAFF

v_call: TRBV25-1
j_call: TRBJ1-2
d_call: .
clone_size: .
cdr3_nt: TGTGTCAGCAGTGAGCCCTGGGTTCGGGGCGTCCGAGGGAATGGCTACACCTTC
cdr3_aa: CVSSEPWVRGVRGNGYTF

v_call: TRBV5-4
j_call: TRBJ1-1
d_call: TRBD1
clone_size: few
cdr3_nt: TGTGCCAGCACCCCGTCCCCGGACAGGGGAAACACTGAAGCTTTCTTT
cdr3_aa: CASTPSPDRGNTEAFF

v_call: TRBV19
j_call: TRBJ2-5
d_call: .
clone_size: .
cdr3_nt: TGTGCCAGTAGTATGCAGGTACAAGAGACCCAGTACTTC
cdr3_aa: CASSMQVQETQYF

v_call: TRBV7-3
j_call: TRBJ2-3
d_call: .
clone_size: .
cdr3_nt: TGTGCCAGCAGCCCGCCCGGCACAGATTCGCAGTATTTT
cdr3_aa: CASSPPGTDSQYF

v_call: TRBV5-4
j_call: TRBJ1-3
d_call: TRBD1
clone_size: few
cdr3_nt: TGTGCCAGCAGCTTAGTGGGACAGTTCTCTGGAAACACCATATATTTT
cdr3_aa: CASSLVGQFSGNTIYF

v_call: TRBV3-1
j_call: TRBJ2-1
d_call: TRBD2
clone_size: .
cdr3_nt: TGTGCCAGCAGCCTAGCGGGGGGGCCCTACAATGAGCAGTTCTTC
cdr3_aa: CASSLAGGPYNEQFF

v_call: TRBV9
j_call: TRBJ1-2
d_call: .
clone_size: .
cdr3_nt: TGTGCCAGCAGCGGAGGGACGGGACTCTACACCTTC
cdr3_aa: CASSGGTGLYTF

v_call: TRBV6-1
j_call: TRBJ2-1
d_call: TRBD2
clone_size: many
cdr3_nt: TGTGCCACAAGGAGGACTAGCGGGAATGAGCAGTTCTTC
cdr3_aa: CATRRTSGNEQFF

v_call: TRBV11-2
j_call: TRBJ2-1
d_call: .
clone_size: .
cdr3_nt: TGTGCCAGCAGCTTGTTGGGGACGAACAATGAGCAGTTCTTC
cdr3_aa: CASSLLGTNNEQFF

v_call: TRBV20-1
j_call: TRBJ2-1
d_call: TRBD2
clone_size: .
cdr3_nt: TGCAGTGCTAGAGGCCCTACTAGCGGGGGGCTCCCCAGCTCCTACAATGAGCAGTTCTTC
cdr3_aa: CSARGPTSGGLPSSYNEQFF

v_call: TRBV20-1
j_call: TRBJ2-1
d_call: .
clone_size: many
cdr3_nt: TGCAGTCCCCATGAAGCCGGGCGGAACGCCAATGAGCAGTTCTTC
cdr3_aa: CSPHEAGRNANEQFF